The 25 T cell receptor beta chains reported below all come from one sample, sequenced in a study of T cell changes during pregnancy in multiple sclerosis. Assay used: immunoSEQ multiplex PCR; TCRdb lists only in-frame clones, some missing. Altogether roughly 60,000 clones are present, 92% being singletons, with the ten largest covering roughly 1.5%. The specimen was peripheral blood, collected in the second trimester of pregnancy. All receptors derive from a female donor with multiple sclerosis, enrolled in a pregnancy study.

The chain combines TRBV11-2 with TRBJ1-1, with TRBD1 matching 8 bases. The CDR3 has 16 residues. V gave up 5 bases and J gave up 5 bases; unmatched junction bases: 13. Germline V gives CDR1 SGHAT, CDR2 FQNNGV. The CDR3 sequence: CASSVALVRTGTEAFF. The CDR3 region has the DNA TGTGCCAGCAGCGTAGCTCTTGTTCGGACAGGGACTGAAGCTTTCTTT.

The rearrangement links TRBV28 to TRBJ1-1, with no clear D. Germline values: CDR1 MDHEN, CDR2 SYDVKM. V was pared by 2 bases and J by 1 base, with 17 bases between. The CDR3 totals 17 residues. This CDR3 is CASSLKFQRRGNTEAFF. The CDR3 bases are TGTGCCAGCAGTTTAAAGTTCCAACGGCGGGGGAACACTGAAGCTTTCTTT.

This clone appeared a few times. CDR3 region: CASSKGQGRQPQHF. Here the CDR3 DNA reads TGTGCCAGCAGCAAGGGACAGGGGCGACAGCCCCAGCATTTT. The genes are TRBV5-6 and TRBJ1-5; 10 bases align to TRBD1. The V gene's germline CDR1 is SGHDT and CDR2 YYEEEE. CDR3 length: 14 amino acids. Trimming cost V 4 bases and J 7 bases; bases outside gene matches: 5.

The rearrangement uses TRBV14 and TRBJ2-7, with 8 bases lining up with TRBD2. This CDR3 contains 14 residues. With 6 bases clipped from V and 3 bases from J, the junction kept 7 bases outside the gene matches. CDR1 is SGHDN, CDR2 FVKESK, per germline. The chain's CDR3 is CASRLSGTSYEQYF. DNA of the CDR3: TGTGCCAGCAGACTTAGTGGGACTAGCTACGAGCAGTACTTC.

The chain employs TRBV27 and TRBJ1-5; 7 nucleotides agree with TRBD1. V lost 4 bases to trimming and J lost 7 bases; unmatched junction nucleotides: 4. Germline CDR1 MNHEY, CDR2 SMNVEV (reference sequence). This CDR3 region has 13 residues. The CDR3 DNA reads TGTGCCAGCAGTTCCGAAGGGGGCCAGCCCCAGCATTTT. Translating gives CASSSEGGQPQHF.

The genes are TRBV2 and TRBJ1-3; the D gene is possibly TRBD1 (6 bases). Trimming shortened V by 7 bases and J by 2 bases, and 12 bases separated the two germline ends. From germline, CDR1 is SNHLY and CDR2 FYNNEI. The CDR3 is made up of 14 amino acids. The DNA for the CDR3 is TGTGCCAGCACCGGACAGTTGACTGGAAACACCATATATTTT. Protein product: CASTGQLTGNTIYF.

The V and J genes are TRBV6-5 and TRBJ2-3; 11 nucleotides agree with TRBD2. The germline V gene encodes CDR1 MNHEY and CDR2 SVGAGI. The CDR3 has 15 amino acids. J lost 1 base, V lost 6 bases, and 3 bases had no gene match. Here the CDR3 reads CASRVGLAGTDTQYF. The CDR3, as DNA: TGTGCCAGCAGGGTGGGACTAGCGGGCACAGATACGCAGTATTTT.

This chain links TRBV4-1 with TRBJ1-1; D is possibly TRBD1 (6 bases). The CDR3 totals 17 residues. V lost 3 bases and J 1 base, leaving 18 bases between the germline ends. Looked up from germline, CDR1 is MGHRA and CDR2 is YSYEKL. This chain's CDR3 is CASSHKAGDRANTEAFF. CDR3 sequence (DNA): TGCGCCAGCAGCCACAAAGCAGGGGATAGAGCGAACACTGAAGCTTTCTTT.

The CDR3 is CASSQGEGLKNIQYF. The CDR3 DNA reads as TGTGCCAGCAGCCAAGGGGAGGGACTAAAAAACATTCAGTACTTC. The chain combines TRBV4-2 with TRBJ2-4; TRBD2 matches at 7 bases. The CDR3 has 15 residues. Germline V gene data show CDR1 as LGHNA and CDR2 as YNFKEQ. With 1 base clipped from V and 4 bases from J, the junction kept 4 bases outside the gene matches.

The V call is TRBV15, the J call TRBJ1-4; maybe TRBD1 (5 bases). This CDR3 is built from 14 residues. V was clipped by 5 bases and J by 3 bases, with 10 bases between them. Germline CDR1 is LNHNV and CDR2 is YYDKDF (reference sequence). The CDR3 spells CATSRAGPNEKLFF. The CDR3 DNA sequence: TGTGCCACCAGCCGGGCAGGGCCTAATGAAAAACTGTTTTTT.

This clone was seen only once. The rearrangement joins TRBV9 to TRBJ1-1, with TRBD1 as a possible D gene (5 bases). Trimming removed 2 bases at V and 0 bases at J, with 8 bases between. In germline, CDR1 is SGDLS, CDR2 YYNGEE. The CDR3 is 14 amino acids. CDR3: CASSVTALNTEAFF. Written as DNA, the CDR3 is TGTGCCAGCAGCGTGACAGCTTTGAACACTGAAGCTTTCTTT.

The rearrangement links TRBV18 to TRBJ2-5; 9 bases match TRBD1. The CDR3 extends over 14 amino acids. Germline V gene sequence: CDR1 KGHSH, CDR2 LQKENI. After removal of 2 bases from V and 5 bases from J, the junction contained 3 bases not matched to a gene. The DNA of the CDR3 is TGTGCCAGCTCACCAGGGACAGGGTCGGAGACCCAGTACTTC. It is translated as CASSPGTGSETQYF.

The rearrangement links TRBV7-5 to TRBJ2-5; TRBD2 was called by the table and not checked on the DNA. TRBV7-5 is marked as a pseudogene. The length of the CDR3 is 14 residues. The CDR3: CARSSTASQETQYF. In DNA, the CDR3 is TGTGCCAGAAGCTCCACCGCGTCTCAAGAGACCCAGTACTTC.

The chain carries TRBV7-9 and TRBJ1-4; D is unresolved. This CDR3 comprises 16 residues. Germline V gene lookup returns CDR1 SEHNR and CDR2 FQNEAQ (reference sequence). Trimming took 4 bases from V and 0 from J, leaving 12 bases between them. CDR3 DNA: TGTGCCAGCAGCTCCCGAGCGCCTACAACTAATGAAAAACTGTTTTTT. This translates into CASSSRAPTTNEKLFF. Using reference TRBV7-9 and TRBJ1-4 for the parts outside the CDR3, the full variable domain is DTGVSQNPRHKITKRGQNVTFRCDPISEHNRLYWYRQTLGQGPEFLTYFQNEAQLEKSRLLSDRFSAERPKGSFSTLEIQRTEQGDSAMYLCASSSRAPTTNEKLFFGSGTQLSVL.

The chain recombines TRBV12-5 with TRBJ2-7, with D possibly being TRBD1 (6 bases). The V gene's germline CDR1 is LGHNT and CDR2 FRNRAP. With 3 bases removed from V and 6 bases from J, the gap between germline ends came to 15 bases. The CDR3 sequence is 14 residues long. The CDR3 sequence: CASGLLGAGIEQYF. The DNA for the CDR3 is TGTGCTAGTGGTTTATTGGGGGCCGGTATCGAGCAGTACTTC.

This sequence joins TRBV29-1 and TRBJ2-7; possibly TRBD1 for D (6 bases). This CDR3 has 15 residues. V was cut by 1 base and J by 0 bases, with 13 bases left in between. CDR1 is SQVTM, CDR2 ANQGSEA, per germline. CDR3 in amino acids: CSVEGGPDSSYEQYF. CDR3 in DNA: TGCAGCGTTGAAGGGGGGCCGGACAGCTCCTACGAGCAGTACTTC.

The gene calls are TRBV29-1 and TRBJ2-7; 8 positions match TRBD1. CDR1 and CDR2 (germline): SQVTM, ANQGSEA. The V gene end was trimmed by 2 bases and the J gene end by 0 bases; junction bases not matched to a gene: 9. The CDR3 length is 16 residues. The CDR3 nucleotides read TGCAGCGTTGAATCTACGTACAGGGGGAGCTCCTACGAGCAGTACTTC. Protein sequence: CSVESTYRGSSYEQYF.

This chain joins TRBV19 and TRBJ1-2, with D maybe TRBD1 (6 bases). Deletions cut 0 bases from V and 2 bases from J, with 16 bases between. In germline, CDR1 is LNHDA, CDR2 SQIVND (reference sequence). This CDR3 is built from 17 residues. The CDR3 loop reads CASSIDREQGVNYGYTF. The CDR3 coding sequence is TGTGCCAGTAGTATAGATCGGGAACAGGGCGTCAACTATGGCTACACCTTC.

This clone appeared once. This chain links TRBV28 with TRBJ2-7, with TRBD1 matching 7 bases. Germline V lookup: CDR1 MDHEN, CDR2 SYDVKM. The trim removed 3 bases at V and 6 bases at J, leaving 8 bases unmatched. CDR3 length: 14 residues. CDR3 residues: CASSFQGVYREQYF. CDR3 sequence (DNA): TGTGCCAGCAGTTTCCAGGGGGTTTACCGCGAGCAGTACTTC.

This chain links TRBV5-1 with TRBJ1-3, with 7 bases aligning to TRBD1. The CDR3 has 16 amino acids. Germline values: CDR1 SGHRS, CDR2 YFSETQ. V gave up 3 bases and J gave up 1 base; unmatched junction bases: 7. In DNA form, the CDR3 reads TGCGCCAGCAGCTCCGGGACAGTACGGTCTGGAAACACCATATATTTT. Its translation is CASSSGTVRSGNTIYF.

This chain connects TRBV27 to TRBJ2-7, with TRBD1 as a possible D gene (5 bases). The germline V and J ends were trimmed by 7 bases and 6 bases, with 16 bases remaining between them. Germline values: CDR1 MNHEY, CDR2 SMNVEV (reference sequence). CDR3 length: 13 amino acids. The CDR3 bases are TGTGCCAGCACTCTTGTTAGGGGTGGCGAGCAGTACTTC. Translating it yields CASTLVRGGEQYF.

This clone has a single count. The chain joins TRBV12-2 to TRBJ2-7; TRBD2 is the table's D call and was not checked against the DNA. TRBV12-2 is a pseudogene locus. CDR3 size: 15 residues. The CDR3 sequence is CASRRLRGIAHEQYF. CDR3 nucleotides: TGTGCAAGTCGCCGCCTACGAGGGATAGCTCACGAGCAGTACTTC.

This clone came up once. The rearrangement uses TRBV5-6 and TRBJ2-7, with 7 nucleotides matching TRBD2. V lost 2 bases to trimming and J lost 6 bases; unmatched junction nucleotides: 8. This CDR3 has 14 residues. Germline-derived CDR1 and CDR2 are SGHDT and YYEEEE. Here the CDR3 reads CASSFGPSGFEQYF. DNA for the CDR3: TGTGCCAGCAGCTTCGGGCCTAGCGGTTTCGAGCAGTACTTC.

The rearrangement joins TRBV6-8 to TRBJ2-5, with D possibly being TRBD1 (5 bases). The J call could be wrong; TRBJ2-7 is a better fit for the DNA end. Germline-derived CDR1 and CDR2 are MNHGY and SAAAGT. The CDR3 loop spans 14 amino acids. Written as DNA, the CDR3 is TGTGCCAGCAGTTACGGTCAGGGAAACTACGAGCAGTACTTC. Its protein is CASSYGQGNYEQYF.

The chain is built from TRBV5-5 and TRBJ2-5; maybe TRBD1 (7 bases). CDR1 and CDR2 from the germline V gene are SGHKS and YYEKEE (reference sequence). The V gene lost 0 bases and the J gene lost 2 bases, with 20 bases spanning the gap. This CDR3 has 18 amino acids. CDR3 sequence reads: CASSLASSGGNTQETQYF. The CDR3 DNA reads TGTGCCAGCAGCTTGGCCAGTTCAGGGGGGAACACTCAAGAGACCCAGTACTTC.